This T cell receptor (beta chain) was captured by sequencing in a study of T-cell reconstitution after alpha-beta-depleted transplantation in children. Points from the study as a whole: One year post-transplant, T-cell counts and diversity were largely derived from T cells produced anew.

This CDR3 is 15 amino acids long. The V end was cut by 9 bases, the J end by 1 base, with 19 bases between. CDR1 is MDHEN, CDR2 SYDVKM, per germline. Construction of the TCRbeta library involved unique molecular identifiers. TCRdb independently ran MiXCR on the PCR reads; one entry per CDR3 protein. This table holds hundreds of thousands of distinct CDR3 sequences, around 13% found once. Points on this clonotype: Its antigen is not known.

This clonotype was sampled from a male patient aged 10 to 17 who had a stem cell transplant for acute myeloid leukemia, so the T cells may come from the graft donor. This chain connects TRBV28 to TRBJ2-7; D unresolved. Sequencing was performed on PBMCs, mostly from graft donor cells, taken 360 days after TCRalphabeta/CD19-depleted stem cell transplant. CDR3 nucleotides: TGTGCCAGTCGTACAACAGCTAAAAATTCCTACGAGCAGTACTTC. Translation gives CASRTTAKNSYEQYF. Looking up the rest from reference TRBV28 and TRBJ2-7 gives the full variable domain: DVKVTQSSRYLVKRTGEKVFLECVQDMDHENMFWYRQDPGLGLRLIYFSYDVKMKEKGDIPEGYSVSREKKERFSLILESASTNQTSMYLCASRTTAKNSYEQYFGPGTRLTVT.